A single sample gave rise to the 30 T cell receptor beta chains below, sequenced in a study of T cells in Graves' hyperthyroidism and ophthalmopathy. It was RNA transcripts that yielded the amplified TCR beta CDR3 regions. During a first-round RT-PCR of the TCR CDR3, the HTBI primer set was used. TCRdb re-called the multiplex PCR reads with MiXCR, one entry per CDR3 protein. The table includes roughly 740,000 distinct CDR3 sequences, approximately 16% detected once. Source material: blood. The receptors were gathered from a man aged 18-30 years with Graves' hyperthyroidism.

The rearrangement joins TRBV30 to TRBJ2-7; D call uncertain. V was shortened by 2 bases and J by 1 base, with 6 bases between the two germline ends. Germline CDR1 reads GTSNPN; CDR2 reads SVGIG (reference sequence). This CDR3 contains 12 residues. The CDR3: CAWSKLSYEQYF. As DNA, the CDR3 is TGTGCCTGGAGTAAATTGTCCTACGAGCAGTACTTC.

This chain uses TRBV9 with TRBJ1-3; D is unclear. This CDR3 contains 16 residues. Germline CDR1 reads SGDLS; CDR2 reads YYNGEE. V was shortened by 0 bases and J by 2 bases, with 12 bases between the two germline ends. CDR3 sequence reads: CASSVDMGSTGNTIYF. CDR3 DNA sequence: TGTGCCAGCAGCGTAGACATGGGCAGCACTGGAAACACCATATATTTT.

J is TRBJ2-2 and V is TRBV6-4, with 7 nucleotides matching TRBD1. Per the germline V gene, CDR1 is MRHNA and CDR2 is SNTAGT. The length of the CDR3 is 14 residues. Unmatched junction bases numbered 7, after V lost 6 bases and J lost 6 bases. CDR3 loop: CASRYRGDAGELFF. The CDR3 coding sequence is TGTGCCAGCAGATACAGGGGTGATGCCGGGGAGCTGTTTTTT.

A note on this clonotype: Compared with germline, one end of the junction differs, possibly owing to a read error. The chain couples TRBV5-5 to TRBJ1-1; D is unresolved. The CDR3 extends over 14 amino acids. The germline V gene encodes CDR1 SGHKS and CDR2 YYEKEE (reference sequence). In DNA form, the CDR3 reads TGTGCCAGCAGCTTGGCCGGGTCGAACACTGAAGCTCTCTTT. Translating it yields CASSLAGSNTEALF.

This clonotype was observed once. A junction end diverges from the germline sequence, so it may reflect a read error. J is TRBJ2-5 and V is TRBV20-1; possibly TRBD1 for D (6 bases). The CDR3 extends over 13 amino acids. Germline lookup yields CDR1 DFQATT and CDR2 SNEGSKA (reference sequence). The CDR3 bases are TGCAGTGCTAGGACAGGACCCCAAGATACCCAGTACTTC. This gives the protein CSARTGPQDTQYF.

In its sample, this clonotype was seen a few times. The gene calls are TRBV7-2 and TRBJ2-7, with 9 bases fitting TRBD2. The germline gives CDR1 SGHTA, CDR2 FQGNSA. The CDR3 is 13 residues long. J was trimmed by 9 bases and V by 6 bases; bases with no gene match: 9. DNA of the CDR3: TGTGCCAGCAGGGCGGGGACTAGCAGATGGCAGTACTTC. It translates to CASRAGTSRWQYF.

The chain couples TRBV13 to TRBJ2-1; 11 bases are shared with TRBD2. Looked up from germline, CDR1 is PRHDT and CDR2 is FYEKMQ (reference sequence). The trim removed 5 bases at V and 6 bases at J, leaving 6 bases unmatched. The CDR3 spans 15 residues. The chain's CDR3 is CASSNTSGSCNEQFF. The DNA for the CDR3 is TGTGCCAGCAGCAATACTAGCGGGAGCTGCAATGAGCAGTTCTTC.

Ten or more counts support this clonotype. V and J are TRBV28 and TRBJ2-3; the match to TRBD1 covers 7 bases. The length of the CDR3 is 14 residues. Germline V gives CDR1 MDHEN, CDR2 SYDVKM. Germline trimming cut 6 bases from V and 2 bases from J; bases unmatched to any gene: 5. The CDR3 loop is CASSRGQNTDTQYF. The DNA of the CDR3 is TGTGCCAGCAGCAGGGGACAGAACACAGATACGCAGTATTTT.

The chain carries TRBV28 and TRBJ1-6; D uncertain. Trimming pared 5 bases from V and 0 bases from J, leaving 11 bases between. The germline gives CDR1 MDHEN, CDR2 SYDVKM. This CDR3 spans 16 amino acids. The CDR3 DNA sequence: TGTGCCAGCAGTCTCGACCTGGCCTCCTATAATTCACCCCTCCACTTT. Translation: CASSLDLASYNSPLHF. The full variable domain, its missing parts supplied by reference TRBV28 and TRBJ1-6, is DVKVTQSSRYLVKRTGEKVFLECVQDMDHENMFWYRQDPGLGLRLIYFSYDVKMKEKGDIPEGYSVSREKKERFSLILESASTNQTSMYLCASSLDLASYNSPLHFGNGTRLTVT.

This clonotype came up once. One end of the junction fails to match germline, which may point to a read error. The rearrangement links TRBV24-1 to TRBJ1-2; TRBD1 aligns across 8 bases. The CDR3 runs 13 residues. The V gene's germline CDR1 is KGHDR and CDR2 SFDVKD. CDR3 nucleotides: TGTGCCACCAGTGGTTTGACAGGGGATGGCTACACCTTC. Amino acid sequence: CATSGLTGDGYTF.

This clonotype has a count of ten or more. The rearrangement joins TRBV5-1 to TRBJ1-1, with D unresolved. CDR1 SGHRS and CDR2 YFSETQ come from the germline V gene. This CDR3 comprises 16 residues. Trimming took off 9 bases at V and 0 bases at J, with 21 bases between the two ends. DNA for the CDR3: TGCGCCACCTCCCCAACGGCGGGAACAATGAACACTGAAGCTTTCTTT. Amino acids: CATSPTAGTMNTEAFF.

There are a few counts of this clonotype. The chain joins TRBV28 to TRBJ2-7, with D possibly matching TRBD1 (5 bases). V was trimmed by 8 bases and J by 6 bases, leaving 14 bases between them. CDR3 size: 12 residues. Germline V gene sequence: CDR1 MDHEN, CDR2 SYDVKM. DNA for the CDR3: TGTGCCAGCCAGATAAGAAGGGGCGAGCAGTACTTC. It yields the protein CASQIRRGEQYF.

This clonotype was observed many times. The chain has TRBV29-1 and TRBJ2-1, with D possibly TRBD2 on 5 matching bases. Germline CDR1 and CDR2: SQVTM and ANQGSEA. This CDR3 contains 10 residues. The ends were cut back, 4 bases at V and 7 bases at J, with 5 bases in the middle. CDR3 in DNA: TGCAGCGTTGCGGGAAATGAGCAGTTCTTC. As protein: CSVAGNEQFF.

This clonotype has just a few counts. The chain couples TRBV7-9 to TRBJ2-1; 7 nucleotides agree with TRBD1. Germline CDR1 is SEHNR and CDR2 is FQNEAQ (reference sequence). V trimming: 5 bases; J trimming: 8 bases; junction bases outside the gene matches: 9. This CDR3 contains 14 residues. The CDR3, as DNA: TGTGCCAGCAGCCTAATCAAGGGGGCGGATGAGCAGTTCTTC. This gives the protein CASSLIKGADEQFF.

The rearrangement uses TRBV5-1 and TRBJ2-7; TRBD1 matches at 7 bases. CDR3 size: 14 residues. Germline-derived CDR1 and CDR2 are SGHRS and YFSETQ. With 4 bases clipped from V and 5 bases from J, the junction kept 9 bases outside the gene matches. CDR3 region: CASSPGQSQDEQYF. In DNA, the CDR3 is TGCGCCAGCAGCCCGGGACAGAGTCAGGACGAGCAGTACTTC.

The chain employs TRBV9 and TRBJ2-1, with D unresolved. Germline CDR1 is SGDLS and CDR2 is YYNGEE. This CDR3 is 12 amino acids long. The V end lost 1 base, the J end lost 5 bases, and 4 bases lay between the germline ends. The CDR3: CASSVNHNEQFF. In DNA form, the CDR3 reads TGTGCCAGCAGCGTAAACCACAATGAGCAGTTCTTC.

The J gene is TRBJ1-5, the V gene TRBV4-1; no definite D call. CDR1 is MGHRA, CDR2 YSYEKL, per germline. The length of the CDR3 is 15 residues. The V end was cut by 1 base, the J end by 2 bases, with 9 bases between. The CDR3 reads CASSQGGRGNQPQHF. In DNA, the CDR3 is TGCGCCAGCAGCCAAGGGGGAAGGGGCAATCAGCCCCAGCATTTT.

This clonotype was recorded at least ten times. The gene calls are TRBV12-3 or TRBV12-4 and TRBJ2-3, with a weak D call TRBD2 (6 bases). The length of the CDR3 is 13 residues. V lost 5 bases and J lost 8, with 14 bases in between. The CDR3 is CASSPPSGPTQYF. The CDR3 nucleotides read TGTGCCAGCAGTCCCCCCAGCGGGCCTACGCAGTATTTT.

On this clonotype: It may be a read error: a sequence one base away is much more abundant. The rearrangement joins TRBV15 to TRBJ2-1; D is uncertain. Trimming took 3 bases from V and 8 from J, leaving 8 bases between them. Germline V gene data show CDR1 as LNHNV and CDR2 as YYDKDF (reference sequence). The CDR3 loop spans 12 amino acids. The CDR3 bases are TGTGCCACCAGCAGTCCTCACTATGAGCAGTTCTTC. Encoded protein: CATSSPHYEQFF.

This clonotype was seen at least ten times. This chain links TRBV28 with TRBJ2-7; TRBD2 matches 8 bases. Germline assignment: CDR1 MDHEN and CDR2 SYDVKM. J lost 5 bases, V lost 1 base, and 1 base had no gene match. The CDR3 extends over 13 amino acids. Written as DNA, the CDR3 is TGTGCCAGCAGTTTATCAGCGGGAGACGAGCAGTACTTC. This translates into CASSLSAGDEQYF.

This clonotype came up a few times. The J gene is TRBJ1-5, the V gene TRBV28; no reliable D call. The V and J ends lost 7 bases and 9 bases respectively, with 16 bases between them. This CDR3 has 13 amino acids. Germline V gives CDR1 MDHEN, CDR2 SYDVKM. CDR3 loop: CASTPGRRRPQHF. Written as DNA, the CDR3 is TGTGCCAGCACCCCGGGCCGGCGGCGGCCCCAGCATTTT.

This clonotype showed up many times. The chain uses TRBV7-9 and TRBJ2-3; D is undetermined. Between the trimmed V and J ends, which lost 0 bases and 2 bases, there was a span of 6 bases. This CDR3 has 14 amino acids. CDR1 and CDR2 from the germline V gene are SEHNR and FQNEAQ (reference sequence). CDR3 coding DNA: TGTGCCAGCAGCTTAGCAGTGCTCACAGATACGCAGTATTTT. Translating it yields CASSLAVLTDTQYF.

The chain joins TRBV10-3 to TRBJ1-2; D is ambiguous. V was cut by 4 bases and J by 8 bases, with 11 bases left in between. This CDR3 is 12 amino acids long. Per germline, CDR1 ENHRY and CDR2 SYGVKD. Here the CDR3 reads CAISGSKAGYTF. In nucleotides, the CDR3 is TGTGCCATCAGTGGCTCAAAGGCAGGCTACACCTTC.

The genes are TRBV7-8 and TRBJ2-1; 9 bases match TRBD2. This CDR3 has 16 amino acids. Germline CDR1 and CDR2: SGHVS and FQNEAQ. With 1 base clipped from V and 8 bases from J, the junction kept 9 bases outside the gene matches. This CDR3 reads CASSLEGSSGIDEQFF. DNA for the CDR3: TGTGCCAGCAGCTTAGAAGGATCTAGCGGGATAGATGAGCAGTTCTTC.

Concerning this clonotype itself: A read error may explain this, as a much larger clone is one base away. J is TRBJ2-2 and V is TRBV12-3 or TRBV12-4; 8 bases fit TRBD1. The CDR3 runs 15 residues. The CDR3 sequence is CASSRTGINIGELFF. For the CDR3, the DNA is TGTGCCAGCAGCCGGACAGGGATAAACATCGGGGAGCTGTTTTTT.

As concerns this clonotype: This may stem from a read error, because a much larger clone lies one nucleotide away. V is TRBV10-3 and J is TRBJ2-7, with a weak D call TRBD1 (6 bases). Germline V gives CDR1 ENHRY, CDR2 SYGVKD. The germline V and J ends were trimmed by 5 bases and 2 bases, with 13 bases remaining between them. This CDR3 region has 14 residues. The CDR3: CAISLDSPPYEQYF. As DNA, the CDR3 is TGTGCCATCAGTTTGGACAGCCCCCCCTACGAGCAGTACTTC.

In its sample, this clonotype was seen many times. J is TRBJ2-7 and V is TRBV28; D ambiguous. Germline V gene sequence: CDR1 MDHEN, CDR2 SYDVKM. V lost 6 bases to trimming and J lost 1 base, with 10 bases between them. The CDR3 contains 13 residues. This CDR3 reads CASSYFMSYEQYF. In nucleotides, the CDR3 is TGTGCCAGCAGCTATTTTATGTCCTACGAGCAGTACTTC.

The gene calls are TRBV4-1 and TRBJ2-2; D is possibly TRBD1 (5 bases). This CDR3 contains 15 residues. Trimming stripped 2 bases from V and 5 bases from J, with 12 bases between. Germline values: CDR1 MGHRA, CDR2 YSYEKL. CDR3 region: CASSQHWTPTGELFF. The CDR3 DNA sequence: TGCGCCAGCAGCCAACACTGGACACCTACCGGGGAGCTGTTTTTT.

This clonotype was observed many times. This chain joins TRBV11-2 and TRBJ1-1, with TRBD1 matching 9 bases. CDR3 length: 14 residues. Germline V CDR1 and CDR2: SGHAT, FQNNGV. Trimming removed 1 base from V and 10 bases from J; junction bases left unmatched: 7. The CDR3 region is CASSLVRTGAGAFF. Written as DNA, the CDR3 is TGTGCCAGCAGCTTAGTAAGGACAGGGGCAGGAGCTTTCTTT.

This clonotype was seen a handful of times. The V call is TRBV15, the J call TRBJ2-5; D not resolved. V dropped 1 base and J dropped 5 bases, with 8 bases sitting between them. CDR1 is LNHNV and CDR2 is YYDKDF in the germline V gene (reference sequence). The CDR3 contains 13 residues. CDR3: CATSRAPPETQYF. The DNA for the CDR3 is TGTGCCACCAGCAGAGCCCCTCCCGAGACCCAGTACTTC.